This T cell receptor (beta chain) originates from a study of blood T cell repertoires in COVID-19. Study context: Donors in the United States, Italy and Spain gave samples during acute or convalescent COVID-19. From T cells, B-cell-depleted T cells, or PBMCs came the material, which was cDNA or gDNA.

Per the original methods: Nucleated cell counts were estimated from reference gene primer amplification. Repertoires were generated with immunoSEQ multiplex PCR, while TCRdb's copy carries only in-frame clones and drops some. That table gives V, J and clone size, and the DNA gave D and trimming. The data contain around 300,000 clones, approximately 82% of them singletons. Germline V gene sequence: CDR1 LGHDT, CDR2 YNNKEL (reference sequence). This CDR3 contains 19 residues. J lost 2 bases, V lost 1 base, and 11 bases had no gene match. Material for sequencing was peripheral blood. The sequence came from a man aged 30 to 39 with active or convalescent COVID-19. The chain has TRBV3-1 (or the pseudogene TRBV3-2) and TRBJ1-2, with 12 bases lining up with TRBD1. DNA of the CDR3: TGTGCCAGCAGCCAAGCTACCGGGACAGGGGGCCCACGGAACTATGGCTACACCTTC. Encoded protein: CASSQATGTGGPRNYGYTF.